One sample yielded the 22 T cell receptor beta chains listed below, sequenced in a study of blood T cell repertoires in COVID-19. Profiled with immunoSEQ multiplex PCR; TCRdb holds only in-frame clones, not every one. The sample yields hundreds of thousands of clones, approximately 86% seen once. The sequencing sample was made of peripheral blood. Receptor source: a woman under 40 with COVID-19, enrolled during active disease.

This chain links TRBV2 with TRBJ2-1, with a weak D call TRBD1 (5 bases). The CDR3 is made up of 13 amino acids. CDR1 and CDR2 (germline): SNHLY, FYNNEI. V was trimmed by 7 bases and J by 3 bases, leaving 10 bases between them. CDR3 residues: CASKAGLYNEQFF. The DNA of the CDR3 is TGTGCCAGCAAGGCAGGGCTCTACAATGAGCAGTTCTTC.

This sequence joins TRBV4-2 and TRBJ2-1, with 12 bases matching TRBD2. Per the germline V gene, CDR1 is LGHNA and CDR2 is YNFKEQ. The V segment lost 2 bases and the J segment 7 bases; nucleotides outside the gene matches: 3. The CDR3 runs 15 residues. The CDR3 reads CASSQLAGGGNEQFF. In DNA form, the CDR3 reads TGTGCCAGCAGCCAACTAGCGGGAGGGGGAAATGAGCAGTTCTTC.

The chain carries TRBV5-1 and TRBJ2-1; 9 bases align to TRBD2. V gave up 3 bases and J gave up 9 bases; unmatched junction bases: 7. Germline V lookup: CDR1 SGHRS, CDR2 YFSETQ. This CDR3 has 14 residues. The CDR3, as DNA: TGCGCCAGCAGCTCCCTAGCGGGATCTGGTGAGCAGTTCTTC. This translates into CASSSLAGSGEQFF.

This chain links TRBV9 with TRBJ2-7, with a tentative D call TRBD1 (6 bases). Per germline, CDR1 SGDLS and CDR2 YYNGEE. The V gene lost 4 bases and the J gene lost 0 bases, with 20 bases spanning the gap. The CDR3 sequence is 17 residues long. DNA for the CDR3: TGTGCCAGCAGCCCAGGGGTCCGTCCTCGCGGCTCCTACGAGCAGTACTTC. Residues: CASSPGVRPRGSYEQYF. Complete variable domain (other parts from reference TRBV9 and TRBJ2-7): DSGVTQTPKHLITATGQRVTLRCSPRSGDLSVYWYQQSLDQGLQFLIQYYNGEERAKGNILERFSAQQFPDLHSELNLSSLELGDSALYFCASSPGVRPRGSYEQYFGPGTRLTVT.

The chain carries TRBV28 and TRBJ2-7, with TRBD1 matching over 8 bases. This CDR3 contains 13 residues. J was trimmed by 0 bases and V by 7 bases; bases with no gene match: 2. Looked up from germline, CDR1 is MDHEN and CDR2 is SYDVKM. The CDR3 bases are TGTGCCAGCACAGGACAGGGCTCCTACGAGCAGTACTTC. Translating gives CASTGQGSYEQYF.

This clone showed up just a few times. The rearrangement links TRBV5-4 to TRBJ1-2; 7 nucleotides match TRBD1. The CDR3 sequence is 16 residues long. J gave up 1 base and V 4 bases, and 10 bases lay outside the gene matches. CDR1 is SGHNT, CDR2 YYREEE, per germline (reference sequence). CDR3 sequence: CASSTWAGGNNYGYTF. The CDR3 region has the DNA TGTGCCAGCAGCACGTGGGCAGGGGGTAATAACTATGGCTACACCTTC.

The J gene is TRBJ1-1, the V gene TRBV5-1; TRBD1 matches 7 bases. The CDR3 covers 15 residues. CDR1 and CDR2 from the germline V gene are SGHRS and YFSETQ. Trimming at V came to 1 base and at J to 0 bases, leaving 3 bases not matched to a gene. The CDR3 sequence: CASSLLGQMNTEAFF. In DNA, the CDR3 is TGCGCCAGCAGCTTGTTGGGACAGATGAACACTGAAGCTTTCTTT. The whole variable domain, filled in from reference TRBV5-1 and TRBJ1-1, reads KAGVTQTPRYLIKTRGQQVTLSCSPISGHRSVSWYQQTPGQGLQFLFEYFSETQRNKGNFPGRFSGRQFSNSRSEMNVSTLELGDSALYLCASSLLGQMNTEAFFGQGTRLTVV.

The rearrangement joins TRBV5-1 to TRBJ2-1; TRBD2 might be the D (6 bases). This CDR3 region has 14 residues. Germline V gene lookup returns CDR1 SGHRS and CDR2 YFSETQ. Trimming took off 5 bases at V and 8 bases at J, with 17 bases between the two ends. CDR3 DNA sequence: TGCGCCAGCAGAGAGGATCCGACGGGGGATGAGCAGTTCTTC. This gives the protein CASREDPTGDEQFF.

CDR3 protein: CASSHSSGGHNEQFF. CDR3 sequence (DNA): TGTGCCAGCAGCCACTCTAGCGGGGGGCACAATGAGCAGTTCTTC. The V call is TRBV6-2 or TRBV6-3, the J call TRBJ2-1; 11 nucleotides agree with TRBD2. The CDR3 is made up of 15 amino acids. The V gene end was trimmed by 6 bases and the J gene end by 5 bases; junction bases not matched to a gene: 6. Germline CDR1 and CDR2: MNHEY and SVGEGT.

This chain uses TRBV2 with TRBJ1-4; D is uncertain. Germline V gene lookup returns CDR1 SNHLY and CDR2 FYNNEI. The CDR3 totals 12 residues. Trimming stripped 3 bases from V and 7 bases from J, with 6 bases between. The CDR3 spells CASSEASEKLFF. The DNA of the CDR3 is TGTGCCAGCAGTGAGGCCAGTGAAAAACTGTTTTTT.

V usage is TRBV3-1 (or the pseudogene TRBV3-2) and J usage is TRBJ2-6; possibly TRBD2 for D (5 bases). CDR1 LGHDT and CDR2 YNNKEL come from the germline V gene (reference sequence). Between the trimmed V and J ends, which lost 4 bases and 0 bases, there was a span of 19 bases. CDR3 length: 19 amino acids. The CDR3 reads CASSLRLGERSSGANVLTF. The CDR3 DNA follows: TGTGCCAGCAGCCTCCGACTTGGGGAGAGGAGCTCTGGGGCCAACGTCCTGACTTTC.

The chain links TRBV6-2 or TRBV6-3 to TRBJ2-1, with D unresolved. Trimming pared 6 bases from V and 2 bases from J, leaving 14 bases between. CDR3 length equals 15 residues. CDR1 is MNHEY, CDR2 SVGEGT, per germline. CDR3 sequence (DNA): TGTGCCAGCAGCCCCCTTCGTGGCACCTACAATGAGCAGTTCTTC. Its protein product is CASSPLRGTYNEQFF.

The V call is TRBV27, the J call TRBJ2-3, with D perhaps matching TRBD1 (5 bases). The CDR3 is 14 amino acids. V was trimmed by 6 bases and J by 1 base, leaving 11 bases between them. CDR1 and CDR2 (germline): MNHEY, SMNVEV (reference sequence). DNA for the CDR3: TGTGCCAGCAGCCAGACAGAAGGCACAGATACGCAGTATTTT. It codes for CASSQTEGTDTQYF.

This chain uses TRBV10-3 with TRBJ1-5; D uncertain. The CDR3 extends over 16 amino acids. V gave up 5 bases and J gave up 0 bases, with 14 bases separating them. The V gene's germline CDR1 is ENHRY and CDR2 SYGVKD. The CDR3 loop reads CAISSQNAYSNQPQHF. CDR3 bases: TGTGCCATCAGTTCACAGAATGCCTATAGCAATCAGCCCCAGCATTTT.

The rearrangement links TRBV7-2 to TRBJ2-7; D ambiguous. This CDR3 spans 15 amino acids. CDR1 is SGHTA and CDR2 is FQGNSA in the germline V gene. The germline V and J ends were trimmed by 0 bases and 0 bases, with 9 bases remaining between them. DNA for the CDR3: TGTGCCAGCAGCTTAGCGCAGGTTAGCTCCTACGAGCAGTACTTC. Its protein product is CASSLAQVSSYEQYF.

The sample holds one count of this clone. This chain links TRBV7-2 with TRBJ2-2, with 10 bases that match TRBD1. Germline loops: CDR1 SGHTA, CDR2 FQGNSA. The V and J ends lost 2 bases and 6 bases, in that order; junction bases with no gene match: 3. The CDR3 runs 15 residues. The CDR3 nucleotides are TGTGCCAGCAGCTTATGGGACAGGGGATCCGGGGAGCTGTTTTTT. Amino acids: CASSLWDRGSGELFF.

This clone occurred once. This chain joins TRBV29-1 and TRBJ2-7; no clear D gene. This CDR3 region has 12 residues. V shed 7 bases and J shed 1 base, with 11 bases lying between them. Germline values: CDR1 SQVTM, CDR2 ANQGSEA. Here the CDR3 reads CSAVDTSYEQYF. CDR3 sequence (DNA): TGCAGCGCCGTAGACACTTCCTACGAGCAGTACTTC.

The genes are TRBV30 and TRBJ1-2, with D possibly matching TRBD1 (6 bases). The CDR3 is 12 residues long. V was cut by 7 bases and J by 4 bases, with 13 bases left in between. Germline CDR1 GTSNPN, CDR2 SVGIG (reference sequence). CDR3: CASQGKRYGYTF. CDR3 in DNA: TGTGCCTCACAGGGAAAACGCTATGGCTACACCTTC.

This chain joins TRBV19 and TRBJ1-2; no definite D call. The CDR3 extends over 14 amino acids. CDR1 and CDR2 (germline): LNHDA, SQIVND (reference sequence). V shed 1 base and J shed 3 bases, with 9 bases lying between them. CDR3 in amino acids: CASSIGGGYYGYTF. The CDR3 DNA reads as TGTGCCAGTAGTATAGGAGGAGGTTACTATGGCTACACCTTC.

The chain uses TRBV27 and TRBJ1-2; TRBD1 is a possible D gene (6 bases). With 5 bases removed from V and 11 bases from J, the gap between germline ends came to 15 bases. There are 12 residues in the CDR3. CDR1 and CDR2 from the germline V gene are MNHEY and SMNVEV (reference sequence). CDR3 loop: CASSRTGTRYTF. CDR3 nucleotide sequence: TGTGCCAGCAGTCGAACCGGGACAAGATACACCTTC.

The chain links TRBV6-5 to TRBJ1-6; 10 bases match TRBD1. The CDR3 extends over 15 amino acids. Trimming took 10 bases from V and 9 from J; bases not matched to a gene: 12. CDR1 and CDR2 (germline): MNHEY, SVGAGI. Here the CDR3 reads CAIREDRGGGSPLHF. CDR3 DNA sequence: TGTGCCATCCGAGAGGACAGGGGGGGCGGTTCACCCCTCCACTTT.

Only a few counts were recorded for this clone. CDR3 amino acids: CASSPGPSGEQFF. The CDR3 nucleotides read TGTGCCAGCTCACCTGGTCCTAGCGGTGAGCAGTTCTTC. This rearrangement joins TRBV18 to TRBJ2-1; the match to TRBD2 covers 7 bases. From germline, CDR1 is KGHSH and CDR2 LQKENI. The CDR3 contains 13 residues. V was clipped by 3 bases and J by 9 bases; unmatched bases: 5. Full variable domain (rest looked up from reference TRBV18 and TRBJ2-1): NAGVMQNPRHLVRRRGQEARLRCSPMKGHSHVYWYRQLPEEGLKFMVYLQKENIIDESGMPKERFSAEFPKEGPSILRIQQVVRGDSAAYFCASSPGPSGEQFFGPGTRLTVL.